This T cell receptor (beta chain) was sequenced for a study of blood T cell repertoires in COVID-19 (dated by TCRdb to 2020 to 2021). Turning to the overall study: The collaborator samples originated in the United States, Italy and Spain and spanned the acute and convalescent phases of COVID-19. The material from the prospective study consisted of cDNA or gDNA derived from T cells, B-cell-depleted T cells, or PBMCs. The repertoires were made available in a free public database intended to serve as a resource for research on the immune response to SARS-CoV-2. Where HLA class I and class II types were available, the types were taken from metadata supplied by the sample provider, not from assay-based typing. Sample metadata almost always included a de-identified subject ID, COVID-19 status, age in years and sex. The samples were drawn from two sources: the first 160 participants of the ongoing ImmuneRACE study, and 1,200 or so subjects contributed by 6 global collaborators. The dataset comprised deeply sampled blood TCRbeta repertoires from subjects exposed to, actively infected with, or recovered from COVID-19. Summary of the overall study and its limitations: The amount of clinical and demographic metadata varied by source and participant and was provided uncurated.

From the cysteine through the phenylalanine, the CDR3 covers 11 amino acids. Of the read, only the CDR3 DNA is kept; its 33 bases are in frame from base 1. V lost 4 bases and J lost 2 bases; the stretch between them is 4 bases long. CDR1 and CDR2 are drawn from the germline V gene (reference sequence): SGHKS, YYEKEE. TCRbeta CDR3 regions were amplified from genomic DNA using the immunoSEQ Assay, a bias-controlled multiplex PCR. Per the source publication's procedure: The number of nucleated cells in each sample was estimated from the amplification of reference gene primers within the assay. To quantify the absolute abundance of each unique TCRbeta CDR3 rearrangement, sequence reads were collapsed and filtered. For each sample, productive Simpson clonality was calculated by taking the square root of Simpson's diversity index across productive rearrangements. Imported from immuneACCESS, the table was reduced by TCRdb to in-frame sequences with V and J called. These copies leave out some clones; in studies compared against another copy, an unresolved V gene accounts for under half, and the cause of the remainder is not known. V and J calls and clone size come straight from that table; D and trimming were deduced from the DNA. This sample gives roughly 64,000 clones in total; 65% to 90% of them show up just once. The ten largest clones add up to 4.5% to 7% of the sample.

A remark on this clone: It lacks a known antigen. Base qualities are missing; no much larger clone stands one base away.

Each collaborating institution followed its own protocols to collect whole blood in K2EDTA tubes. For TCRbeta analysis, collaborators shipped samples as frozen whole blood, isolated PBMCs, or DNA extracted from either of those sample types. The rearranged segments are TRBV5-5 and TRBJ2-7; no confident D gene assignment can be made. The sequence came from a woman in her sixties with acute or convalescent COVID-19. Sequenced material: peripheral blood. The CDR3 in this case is CASSVTYEQYF. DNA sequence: TGTGCCAGCAGCGTTACCTACGAGCAGTACTTC.